The sequence of this T cell receptor beta chain was determined in a study of shared clonotypes between healthy human individuals. Study-wide results and limits: Only blood underwent sampling, and tissue repertoires likely differ. Among donors, clonotype sharing was expected to be affected by sequencing depth. In general, naive subsets displayed greater estimated richness than memory subsets did.

A remark on this clone: Its target is not known.

Germline V gene lookup returns CDR1 KGHSH and CDR2 LQKENI. V gave up 2 bases and J gave up 15 bases; unmatched junction bases: 14. The CDR3 sequence is 16 residues long. The sorted-subset replicate PCRs were given around 0.2 ug DNA, which is 30,000 or so T cell genomes. Using immunoSEQ multiplex PCR, the repertoire was profiled, and TCRdb retains in-frame clones only, with some absent. The table includes more than 2 million clones, approximately 95% detected once. The sequenced sample consisted of naive CD4+ T cells sorted from blood. Subset defined: CD45RA+ positively selected. This clonotype originated in a man younger than 35 in good health. V usage is TRBV18 and J usage is TRBJ2-1; 12 bases fit TRBD2. The CDR3 here is CASSPNPPLAGGPSFF. CDR3 sequence (DNA): TGTGCCAGCTCACCAAATCCCCCGCTAGCGGGAGGGCCTTCGTTCTTC.